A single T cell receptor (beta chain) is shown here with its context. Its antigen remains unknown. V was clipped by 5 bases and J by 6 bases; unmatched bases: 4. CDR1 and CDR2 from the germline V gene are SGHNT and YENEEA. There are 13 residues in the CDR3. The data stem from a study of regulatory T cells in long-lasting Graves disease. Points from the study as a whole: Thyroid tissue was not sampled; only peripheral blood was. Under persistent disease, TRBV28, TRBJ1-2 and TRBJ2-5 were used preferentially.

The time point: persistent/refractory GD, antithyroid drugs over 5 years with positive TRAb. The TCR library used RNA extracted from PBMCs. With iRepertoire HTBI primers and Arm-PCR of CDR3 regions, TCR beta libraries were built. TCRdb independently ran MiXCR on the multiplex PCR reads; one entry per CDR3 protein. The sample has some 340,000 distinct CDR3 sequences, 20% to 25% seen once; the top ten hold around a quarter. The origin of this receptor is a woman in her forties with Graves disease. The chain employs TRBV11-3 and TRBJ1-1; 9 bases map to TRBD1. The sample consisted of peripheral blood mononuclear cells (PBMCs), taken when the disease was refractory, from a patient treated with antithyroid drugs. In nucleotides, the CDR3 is TGTGCCAGCAGCCCTACAGGGGGCCCTGAAGCTTTCTTT. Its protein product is CASSPTGGPEAFF.